This T cell receptor (beta chain) was captured by sequencing in a study of blood T cell repertoires in COVID-19. Study-wide background: Samples of COVID-19 (acute and convalescent) were obtained from the United States, Italy and Spain. Nucleic acid was either cDNA or gDNA, and it came from T cells, B-cell-depleted T cells, or PBMCs.

Original data processing: Scientists estimated how many nucleated cells there were by amplifying reference gene primers. Libraries were prepared by immunoSEQ multiplex PCR; TCRdb keeps only in-frame clonotypes and omits some of them. V, J and clone size are taken as reported in that table, and D and trimming were inferred from the DNA itself. The sample includes 120,000 to 150,000 clones, more than 80% seen only once; the top ten take roughly 4.4%. This CDR3 spans 15 amino acids. Germline V gene lookup returns CDR1 MNHNY and CDR2 SVGAGI (reference sequence). V lost 7 bases, J lost 1 base, and 7 bases stayed unmatched.

This chain connects TRBV6-6 to TRBJ2-3, with 8 bases lining up with TRBD1. The sequence was obtained from a human donor in a cohort sampled during active COVID-19. Sequencing was performed on peripheral blood. CDR3 loop: CASTGGWGGTDTQYF. As DNA, the CDR3 is TGTGCCAGCACAGGGGGCTGGGGTGGCACAGATACGCAGTATTTT.